This entry lists 9 T cell receptor beta chains sequenced from one sample in a study of shared clonotypes between healthy human individuals. Measured with immunoSEQ multiplex PCR; TCRdb has only the in-frame clones, and not every one. The sample lists more than 850,000 clones, about 84% occurring once. Sequenced: memory CD4+ T cells from PBMCs. Noted subset: CD45RA-negative fraction. These receptor sequences come from a man aged 18 to 29 in good health. Some clones in this sample may be carry-over from other donors' samples.

The V and J genes are TRBV5-1 and TRBJ1-2; D perhaps matches TRBD1 (5 bases). Germline CDR1 reads SGHRS; CDR2 reads YFSETQ. The CDR3 extends over 13 amino acids. The V end was cut by 0 bases, the J end by 8 bases, with 11 bases between. The CDR3 DNA reads TGCGCCAGCAGCTTGGCCCCCAGGGAGGGCTACACCTTC. Translating gives CASSLAPREGYTF.

In DNA form, the CDR3 reads TGTGCCAGCAGCTATCCGGGGCAGGGGGGCTACACCTTC. It codes for CASSYPGQGGYTF. The genes are TRBV7-8 and TRBJ1-2; weak D call: TRBD1 (6 bases). V lost 4 bases, J lost 8 bases, and 14 bases lay in between. The CDR3 contains 13 residues. Per the germline V gene, CDR1 is SGHVS and CDR2 is FQNEAQ.

The chain couples TRBV19 to TRBJ1-3; D is uncertain. Germline values: CDR1 LNHDA, CDR2 SQIVND (reference sequence). Trimming pared 7 bases from V and 0 bases from J, leaving 10 bases between. The CDR3 loop spans 14 amino acids. CDR3 protein: CASMGRTSGNTIYF. For the CDR3, the DNA is TGTGCCAGTATGGGCAGGACCTCTGGAAACACCATATATTTT.

The chain is built from TRBV5-1 and TRBJ2-1; tentatively, D is TRBD1 (5 bases). The CDR3 is 16 residues long. Between the trimmed V and J ends, which lost 0 bases and 7 bases, there was a span of 17 bases. The germline CDR1 and CDR2 sequences are SGHRS and YFSETQ. The CDR3: CASSLGAQGVGNEQFF. DNA for the CDR3: TGCGCCAGCAGCTTGGGAGCGCAGGGTGTGGGGAATGAGCAGTTCTTC.

The chain recombines TRBV11-3 with TRBJ2-7; 15 nucleotides align to TRBD2. Trimming took 5 bases from V and 3 from J; bases not matched to a gene: 8. Germline V gene data show CDR1 as SGHNT and CDR2 as YENEEA. The length of the CDR3 is 17 residues. DNA for the CDR3: TGTGCCAGCAGCCCCGGGACTAGCGGGAGGACCCACTACGAGCAGTACTTC. The encoded protein is CASSPGTSGRTHYEQYF.

The rearrangement joins TRBV5-1 to TRBJ2-1; D gene ambiguous. The CDR3 runs 14 residues. Trimming pared 3 bases from V and 1 base from J, leaving 8 bases between. Looked up from germline, CDR1 is SGHRS and CDR2 is YFSETQ. The CDR3 loop is CASSSRISYNEQFF. CDR3 in DNA: TGCGCCAGCAGCTCCAGAATTTCCTACAATGAGCAGTTCTTC.

CDR3 protein: CASSQTGHVYGYTF. CDR3 nucleotides: TGTGCCAGCAGCCAGACCGGACACGTCTATGGCTACACCTTC. The chain recombines TRBV4-2 with TRBJ1-2; D possibly corresponds to TRBD1 (5 bases). In germline, CDR1 is LGHNA, CDR2 YNFKEQ. The CDR3 consists of 14 residues. Trimming cost V 3 bases and J 4 bases, with 12 bases left between them.

The CDR3 sequence: CASSPQSCTGELFF. CDR3 sequence (DNA): TGCGCCAGCAGTCCACAGAGCTGCACCGGGGAGCTGTTTTTT. This sequence joins TRBV23-1 and TRBJ2-2; D is unclear. TRBV23-1 qualifies as an ORF whose function is uncertain. The CDR3 is 14 amino acids. V shed 4 bases and J shed 4 bases, with 10 bases lying between them.

The genes are TRBV29-1 and TRBJ2-6; perhaps TRBD1 as D (5 bases). Trimming left V 3 bases short and J 10 bases short, with 10 bases between. The germline gives CDR1 SQVTM, CDR2 ANQGSEA. This CDR3 contains 12 residues. The CDR3 sequence is CSVEGPPNVLTF. The CDR3 bases are TGCAGCGTTGAGGGGCCGCCGAACGTCCTGACTTTC.